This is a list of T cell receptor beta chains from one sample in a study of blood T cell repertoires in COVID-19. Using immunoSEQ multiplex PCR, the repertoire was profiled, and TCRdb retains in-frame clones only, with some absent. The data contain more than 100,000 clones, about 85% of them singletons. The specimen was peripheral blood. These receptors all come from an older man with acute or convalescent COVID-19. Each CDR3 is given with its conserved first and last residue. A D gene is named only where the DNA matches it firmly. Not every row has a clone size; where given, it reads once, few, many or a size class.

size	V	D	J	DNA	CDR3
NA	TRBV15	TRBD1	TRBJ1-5	TGTGCCACCAGTCCGACAGGGAAGTCTGGCAATCAGCCCCAGCATTTT	CATSPTGKSGNQPQHF
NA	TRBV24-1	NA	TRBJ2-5	TGTGCCACCAGTGATCCGAGGGGGGGGCTGGAGACCCAGTACTTC	CATSDPRGGLETQYF
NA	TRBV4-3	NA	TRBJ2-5	TGCGCCAGCAGCCAAGATGGAGGGCACCAAGAGACCCAGTACTTC	CASSQDGGHQETQYF
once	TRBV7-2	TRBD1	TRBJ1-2	TGTGCCAGCAGCGCCCGACAGGGGGGGCAAGGCTACACCTTC	CASSARQGGQGYTF
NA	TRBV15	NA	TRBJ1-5	TGTGCCACCAGCAGTAGGCCCGGGAATGATCAGCCCCAGCATTTT	CATSSRPGNDQPQHF
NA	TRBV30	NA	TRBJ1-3	TGTGCCTGGAAGGGGACTGGAAACACCATATATTTT	CAWKGTGNTIYF
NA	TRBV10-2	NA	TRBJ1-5	TGCGCCAGCAGGGAATGGGGAGGGAGCAATCAGCCCCAGCATTTT	CASREWGGSNQPQHF
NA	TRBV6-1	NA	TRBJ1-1	TGTGCCAGCAGTGAAGGACAGAAGAACACTGAAGCTTTCTTT	CASSEGQKNTEAFF
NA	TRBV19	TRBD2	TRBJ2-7	TGTGCCAGTAGTAGACAGCGGGGGGTTTACGAGCAGTACTTC	CASSRQRGVYEQYF
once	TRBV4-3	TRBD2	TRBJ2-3	TGCGCCAGCAGCCAAGGCAGACTAGCGGGGAGCACAGATACGCAGTATTTT	CASSQGRLAGSTDTQYF
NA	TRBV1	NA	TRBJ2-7	TGCACCAGCAGCCATTCCCTAGCGGGAGTAAGAAGCTCCTACGAGCAGTACTTC	CTSSHSLAGVRSSYEQYF
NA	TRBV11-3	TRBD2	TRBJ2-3	TGTGCCAGCAGCCCCGGACTAGCGGGCCTCACAGATACGCAGTATTTT	CASSPGLAGLTDTQYF
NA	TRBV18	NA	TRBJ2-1	TGTGCCAGCTCAGCCTTACTCCACTCCTACAATGAGCAGTTCTTC	CASSALLHSYNEQFF
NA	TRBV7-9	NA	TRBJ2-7	TGTGCCAGCAGGGCGGGGAGTAGCTACGAGCAGTACTTC	CASRAGSSYEQYF
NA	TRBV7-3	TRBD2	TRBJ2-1	TGTGCCAGCAGCTTAACGCGGACTAGCGGACACAATGAGCAGTTCTTC	CASSLTRTSGHNEQFF
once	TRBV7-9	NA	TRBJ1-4	TGTGCCAGCAGCCCTGCGGAATATGGGGAAAAACTGTTTTTT	CASSPAEYGEKLFF
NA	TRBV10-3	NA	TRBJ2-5	TGTGCCACCCGATCGCGTGCGGAGACCCAGTACTTC	CATRSRAETQYF
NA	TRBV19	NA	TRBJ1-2	TGTGCCAGTAGTAGCTCTCCGCAGGGTGGGGATGGCTACACCTTC	CASSSSPQGGDGYTF
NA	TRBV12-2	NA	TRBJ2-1	TGTGCAAGTCGCTTATCAGGGTCAAATGAGCAGTTCTTC	CASRLSGSNEQFF
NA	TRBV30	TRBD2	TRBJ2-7	TGTGCCTGGAGTGTCGGGGGGGCATCCTACGAGCAGTACTTC	CAWSVGGASYEQYF
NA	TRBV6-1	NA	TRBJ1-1	TGTGCCAGCAGTGAATGGGGTATCCGGAGGGCTTTCTTT	CASSEWGIRRAFF
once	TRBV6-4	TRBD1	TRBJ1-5	TGTGCCAGCAGTGAGCAGGGGGACCAGCCCCAGCATTTT	CASSEQGDQPQHF
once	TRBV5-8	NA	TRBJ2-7	TGTGCCAGCAGCTGGGCCGACGGTTACCACTACGAGCAGTACTTC	CASSWADGYHYEQYF
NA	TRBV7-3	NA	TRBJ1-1	TGTGCCAGCAGCTCGCAGGGGAACACTGAAGCTTTCTTT	CASSSQGNTEAFF
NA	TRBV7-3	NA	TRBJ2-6	TGTGCCAGCAGCCCGGGGTTCAGTGGGGCCAACGTCCTGACTTTC	CASSPGFSGANVLTF
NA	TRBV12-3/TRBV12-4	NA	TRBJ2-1	TGTGCCAGCAGTAGGGGGAATGAGCAGTTCTTC	CASSRGNEQFF
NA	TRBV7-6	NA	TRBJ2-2	TGTGCCAGCAGCTTAGAACTAGCAGCGAACACCGGGGAGCTGTTTTTT	CASSLELAANTGELFF
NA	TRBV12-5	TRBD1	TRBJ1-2	TGTGCTAGTGGCCCTGGGACAGGGGTTTATGGCTACACCTTC	CASGPGTGVYGYTF
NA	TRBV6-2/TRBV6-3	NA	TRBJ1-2	TGTGCCAGCAGTATCCTGCCGGCGGGGGCAATCTATGGCTACACCTTC	CASSILPAGAIYGYTF